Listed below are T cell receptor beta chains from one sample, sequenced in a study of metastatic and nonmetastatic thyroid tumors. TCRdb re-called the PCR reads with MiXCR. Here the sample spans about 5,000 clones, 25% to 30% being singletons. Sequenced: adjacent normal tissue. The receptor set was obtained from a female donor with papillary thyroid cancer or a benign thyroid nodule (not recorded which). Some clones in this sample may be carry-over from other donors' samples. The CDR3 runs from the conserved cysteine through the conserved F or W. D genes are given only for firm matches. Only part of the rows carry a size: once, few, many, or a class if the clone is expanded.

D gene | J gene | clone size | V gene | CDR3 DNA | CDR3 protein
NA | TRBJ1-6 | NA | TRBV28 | TGTGCCAGCAGAGTACAGGGCTACTCCTATAATTCACCCCTCCACTTT | CASRVQGYSYNSPLHF
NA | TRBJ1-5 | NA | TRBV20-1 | TGCGGCTCCGGGGACACCTATCAGCCCCAGCATTTT | CGSGDTYQPQHF
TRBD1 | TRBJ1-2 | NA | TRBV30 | TGTGCCTGGATCGGACAGGCCCTCTATGGCTACACCTTC | CAWIGQALYGYTF
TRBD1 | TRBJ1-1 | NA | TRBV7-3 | TGTGCCAGCATCGTCGGGACAGGGGGACCGAACACTGAAGCTTTCTTT | CASIVGTGGPNTEAFF
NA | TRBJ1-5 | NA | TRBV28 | TGTGCCAGCAGTTTAGTTGTTAGCAATCAGCCCCAGCATTTT | CASSLVVSNQPQHF
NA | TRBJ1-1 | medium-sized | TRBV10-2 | TGCGCCAGCCTCGGGGGCACTGAAGCTTTCTTT | CASLGGTEAFF
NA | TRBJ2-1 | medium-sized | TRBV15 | TGTGCCACCAGCAGAAACCATTACAATGAGCAGTTCTTC | CATSRNHYNEQFF
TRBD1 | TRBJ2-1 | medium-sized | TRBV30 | TGTGCCTGGGGACAGGGAAGCAGTGAGCAGTTCTTC | CAWGQGSSEQFF
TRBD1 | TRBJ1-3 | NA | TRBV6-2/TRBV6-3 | TGTGCCAGCAGTGCCCGACAGGGGAGAAACACCATATATTTT | CASSARQGRNTIYF
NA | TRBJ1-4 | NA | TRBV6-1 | TGTGCCAGCAGACTAGATGAGGGGACGGAGAAACTGTTTTTT | CASRLDEGTEKLFF
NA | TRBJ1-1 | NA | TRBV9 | TGTGCCAGCAGCGTAGCGAAGGTGAGGTACAATGATGCAATGAACACTGAAGCTTTCTTT | CASSVAKVRYNDAMNTEAFF
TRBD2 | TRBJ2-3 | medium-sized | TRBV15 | TGTGCCACCAGCAGGGAGTGGGGGGGAACAGATACGCAGTATTTT | CATSREWGGTDTQYF
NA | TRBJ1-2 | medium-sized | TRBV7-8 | TGTGCCAGCAGCTTAGGGATAGACAGCTATGGCTACACCTTC | CASSLGIDSYGYTF
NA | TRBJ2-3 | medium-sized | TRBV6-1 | TGTGCCAGTATCGACCGGTTTGGGATCGGCACAGATACGCAGTATTTT | CASIDRFGIGTDTQYF
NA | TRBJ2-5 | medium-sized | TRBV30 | TGTGCCTGGAGGCCCCCGGGAGAGACCCAGTACTTC | CAWRPPGETQYF
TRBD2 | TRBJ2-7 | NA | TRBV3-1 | TGTGCCAGCAGCAGACTAGCGGGGGGCTACGAGCAGTACTTC | CASSRLAGGYEQYF
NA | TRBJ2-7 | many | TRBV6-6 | TGTGCCAGCAGTTACTCGAAGATACCTCACGAGCAGTACTTC | CASSYSKIPHEQYF
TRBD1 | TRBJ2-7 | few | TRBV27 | TGTGCCAGCAGTTATGACAGGGGTTCCTACGAGCAGTACTTC | CASSYDRGSYEQYF
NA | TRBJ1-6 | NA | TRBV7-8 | TGTGCCAGCAGCCCCACGGTTGCCAATTCACCCCTCCACTTT | CASSPTVANSPLHF
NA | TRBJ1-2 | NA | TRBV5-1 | TGCGCCAGCAGCTTATTAACAGGGCAATGGGGCTACACCTTC | CASSLLTGQWGYTF
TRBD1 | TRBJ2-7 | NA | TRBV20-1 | TGCAGTGCTCAAGACCGGGACAGGGGTACCTACGAGCAGTACTTC | CSAQDRDRGTYEQYF
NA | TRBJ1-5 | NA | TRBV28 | TGTGCCAGCAGCCGGGAAGGACAGAAGCCCCAGCATTTT | CASSREGQKPQHF
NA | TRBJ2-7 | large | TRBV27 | TGTGCCAGCAGTTTTCAGGGAATAGGCTCCGAGCAGTACTTC | CASSFQGIGSEQYF
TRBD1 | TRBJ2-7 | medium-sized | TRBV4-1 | TGCGCCAGCAGCCAAGATCCGGGACAGGGGGCGTCCTACGAGCAGTACTTC | CASSQDPGQGASYEQYF
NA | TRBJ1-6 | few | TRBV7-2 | TGTGCCAGCAGCTTAGGTTCACCCCTCCACTTT | CASSLGSPLHF
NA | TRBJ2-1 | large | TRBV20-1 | TGCAGTGCTAGCATCACTGGGGGGCTGGCAAATGAGCAGTTCTTC | CSASITGGLANEQFF
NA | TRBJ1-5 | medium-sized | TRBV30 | TGTGCCTGGAGACAGTATAGCAATCAGCCCCAGCATTTT | CAWRQYSNQPQHF
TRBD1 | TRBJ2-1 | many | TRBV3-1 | TGTGCCAGCAGCCAAGTCTTTTTTGCTGGGGACAGAAACAATGAGCAGTTCTTC | CASSQVFFAGDRNNEQFF
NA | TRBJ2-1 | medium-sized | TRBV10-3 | TGTGCCATCAGTGACGAGGGCGGAAACTACAATGAGCAGTTCTTC | CAISDEGGNYNEQFF
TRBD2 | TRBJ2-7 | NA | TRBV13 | TGTGCCAGCAGACCCGGACTAGCGGGAGCCTACGAGCAGTACTTC | CASRPGLAGAYEQYF
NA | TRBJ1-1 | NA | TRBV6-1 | TGTGCCACAAAGAAAGGTACTGAAGCTTTCTTT | CATKKGTEAFF
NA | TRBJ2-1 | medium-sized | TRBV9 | TGTGCCAGCAGCGTAGTTCCCTTCGAGAACAGGGCCAATGAGCAGTTCTTC | CASSVVPFENRANEQFF
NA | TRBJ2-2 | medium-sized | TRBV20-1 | TGCAGTGCTAGATCTCCCCAGGGATCCAACACCGGGGAGCTGTTTTTT | CSARSPQGSNTGELFF
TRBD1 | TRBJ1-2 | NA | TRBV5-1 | TGCGCCAGCAGCTTGCACCTCCCCGGGACAGGGTCGTATGGCTACACCTTC | CASSLHLPGTGSYGYTF